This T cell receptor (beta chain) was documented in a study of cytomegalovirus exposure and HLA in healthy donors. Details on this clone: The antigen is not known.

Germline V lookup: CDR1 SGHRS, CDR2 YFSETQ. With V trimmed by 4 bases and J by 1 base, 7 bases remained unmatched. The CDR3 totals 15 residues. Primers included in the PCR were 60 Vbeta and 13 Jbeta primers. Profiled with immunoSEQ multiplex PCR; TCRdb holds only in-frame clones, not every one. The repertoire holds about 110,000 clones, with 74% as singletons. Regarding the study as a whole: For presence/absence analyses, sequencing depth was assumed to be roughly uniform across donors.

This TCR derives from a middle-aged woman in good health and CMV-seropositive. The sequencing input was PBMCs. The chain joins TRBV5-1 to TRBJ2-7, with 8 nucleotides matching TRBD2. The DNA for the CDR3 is TGCGCCAGCAGCCCCCGGGAGGGGAGGTCCTACGAGCAGTACTTC. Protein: CASSPREGRSYEQYF.